Sequencing of this T cell receptor (beta chain) was carried out in a study of Ad26.COV2.S vaccination and SARS-CoV-2 variants. Study as a whole: Vaccine-arm donor from the placebo-controlled COV1001 Ad26.COV2.S trial. Ad26.COV2.S given intramuscularly, once or twice 56 days apart.

In regard to this clone: What it binds is unknown.

Overall study results and limits: Vaccine recipients surpassed placebo recipients in spike-specific TCR breadth. Total responses of T cells may have been underestimated by the analyses of TCR breadth and depth.

CDR3 length equals 11 residues. The V end lost 6 bases, the J end lost 2 bases, and 5 bases lay between the germline ends. Germline V gene sequence: CDR1 MNHNY, CDR2 SVGAGI (reference sequence). As for treatment: around 19 received Ad26.COV2.S at low or high dose, single or two shots; 5 received placebo; per-sample allocation not given. At day 63 after the first vaccine or placebo injection, samples were drawn. Profiled with immunoSEQ multiplex PCR; TCRdb holds only in-frame clones, not every one. Altogether about 400,000 clones are present, around 92% being singletons, with the ten largest covering roughly 1.7%.

The J gene is TRBJ2-7, the V gene TRBV6-6; D unclear. This sample comprised peripheral blood, obtained in a trial of Ad26.COV2.S vaccine versus placebo. The clonotype originates from a person aged 18-60 years who received the Ad26.COV2.S COVID-19 vaccine or a placebo. The CDR3 DNA sequence: TGTGCCAGCAGCTCCGCCTACGAGCAGTACTTC. Amino acids: CASSSAYEQYF.